Listed here are 23 T cell receptor beta chains from one sample, sequenced in a study of beta chain features in type 1 diabetes. cDNA synthesis used the whole RNA isolate, giving expressed TCRB sequences. Sequenced by immunoSEQ multiplex PCR; TCRdb stores in-frame clones only, minus some. The sample has around 450,000 clones, 10% to 12% seen once; the top ten hold approximately 0.045%. The sequenced sample was naive CD4+ T cells from blood. These receptors came from a young woman in good health.

This clone appeared a few times. This chain links TRBV29-1 with TRBJ1-3; D remains ambiguous. CDR1 and CDR2 from the germline V gene are SQVTM and ANQGSEA. The CDR3 covers 13 residues. Trimming removed 7 bases at V and 0 bases at J, with 10 bases between. CDR3: CSAAQSSGNTIYF. In nucleotides, the CDR3 is TGCAGCGCCGCACAGAGCTCTGGAAACACCATATATTTT.

V usage is TRBV5-4 and J usage is TRBJ1-6; no definite D call. V was clipped by 1 base and J by 6 bases, with 8 bases between them. The CDR3 is made up of 14 amino acids. Germline V lookup: CDR1 SGHNT, CDR2 YYREEE (reference sequence). The CDR3 protein is CASSLYRGNSPLHF. DNA of the CDR3: TGTGCCAGCAGCTTGTATCGGGGTAATTCACCCCTCCACTTT.

V is TRBV28 and J is TRBJ2-1; no clear D gene. Germline-derived CDR1 and CDR2 are MDHEN and SYDVKM. The V gene lost 0 bases and the J gene lost 13 bases, with 10 bases spanning the gap. The CDR3 loop spans 12 amino acids. The CDR3 bases are TGTGCCAGCAGTTTATGGGGAATAGGACAGTTCTTC. It codes for CASSLWGIGQFF.

This clone was counted a few times. This chain connects TRBV7-9 to TRBJ1-1, with a weak D call TRBD1 (5 bases). This CDR3 is built from 15 residues. Germline V CDR1 and CDR2: SEHNR, FQNEAQ (reference sequence). V lost 8 bases and J lost 0, with 16 bases in between. For the CDR3, the DNA is TGTGCCAGCGCTAGGGGCAGGGTAGTGAACACTGAAGCTTTCTTT. Translating it yields CASARGRVVNTEAFF.

This clone was detected only a few times. The J gene is TRBJ2-3, the V gene TRBV9, with D possibly being TRBD2 (6 bases). Per the germline V gene, CDR1 is SGDLS and CDR2 is YYNGEE. Trimming took 0 bases from V and 5 from J, leaving 25 bases between them. The CDR3 runs to 19 residues. This CDR3 is CASSVGGSGLARWEDTQYF. The DNA of the CDR3 is TGTGCCAGCAGCGTAGGGGGTTCAGGGCTAGCGCGGTGGGAAGATACGCAGTATTTT.

This clone was seen a few times. The V call is TRBV9, the J call TRBJ1-3; 7 nucleotides match TRBD1. Germline V CDR1 and CDR2: SGDLS, YYNGEE. J lost 8 bases, V lost 3 bases, and 8 bases had no gene match. This CDR3 has 14 residues. Here the CDR3 DNA reads TGTGCCAGCAGCGCGACGACAGGGACGGACACCATATATTTT. Translation: CASSATTGTDTIYF.

This clone showed up just a few times. The gene calls are TRBV7-9 and TRBJ2-7; 8 bases are shared with TRBD1. J was trimmed by 8 bases and V by 1 base; bases with no gene match: 7. This CDR3 is 14 amino acids long. Germline V gene sequence: CDR1 SEHNR, CDR2 FQNEAQ (reference sequence). CDR3 region: CASSLGQGASKQYF. DNA of the CDR3: TGTGCCAGCAGCTTAGGGCAGGGGGCCTCCAAGCAGTACTTC.

The chain combines TRBV9 with TRBJ1-2; weak D call: TRBD1 (5 bases). Germline V gene data show CDR1 as SGDLS and CDR2 as YYNGEE. The CDR3 extends over 16 amino acids. V was cut by 4 bases and J by 4 bases, with 20 bases left in between. CDR3 sequence (DNA): TGTGCCAGCAGCCCGATCGGGGCAGGGCTTGCCTATGGCTACACCTTC. Protein product: CASSPIGAGLAYGYTF. The full variable domain, with the rest looked up from reference TRBV9 and TRBJ1-2, is DSGVTQTPKHLITATGQRVTLRCSPRSGDLSVYWYQQSLDQGLQFLIQYYNGEERAKGNILERFSAQQFPDLHSELNLSSLELGDSALYFCASSPIGAGLAYGYTFGSGTRLTVV.

J is TRBJ2-5 and V is TRBV11-1; D may be TRBD1 (6 bases). The CDR3 is made up of 13 amino acids. Trimming shortened V by 4 bases and J by 5 bases, and 11 bases separated the two germline ends. Germline lookup yields CDR1 SGHAT and CDR2 FQDESV (reference sequence). The chain's CDR3 is CASSWTVGETQYF. The CDR3 DNA sequence: TGTGCCAGCAGCTGGACAGTGGGGGAGACCCAGTACTTC.

V is TRBV29-1 and J is TRBJ1-1, with D tentatively TRBD1 (6 bases). Germline values: CDR1 SQVTM, CDR2 ANQGSEA. The CDR3 loop spans 12 amino acids. The V and J ends lost 4 bases and 6 bases respectively, with 12 bases between them. The CDR3 DNA sequence: TGCAGCGTTGGAAAACAGGGTCCTGAAGCTTTCTTT. The encoded protein is CSVGKQGPEAFF.

This clone has more than one count but fewer than ten. This chain connects TRBV25-1 to TRBJ1-2; D perhaps matches TRBD1 (6 bases). Germline V gene sequence: CDR1 MGHDK, CDR2 SYGVNS. CDR3 length equals 15 residues. Trimming left V 3 bases short and J 5 bases short, with 16 bases between. The CDR3 here is CASSEPGRQGYGYTF. In nucleotides, the CDR3 is TGTGCCAGCAGTGAGCCAGGGCGGCAGGGGTATGGCTACACCTTC.

This clone was detected a few times. The chain has TRBV27 and TRBJ1-6; D is perhaps TRBD1 (5 bases). The CDR3 contains 14 residues. Trimming shortened V by 3 bases and J by 8 bases, and 11 bases separated the two germline ends. Germline-derived CDR1 and CDR2 are MNHEY and SMNVEV (reference sequence). The CDR3 region is CASSFVLGDSPLHF. The CDR3 DNA sequence: TGTGCCAGCAGTTTTGTTTTAGGGGATTCACCCCTCCACTTT.

This clone came up a few times. This rearrangement joins TRBV4-3 to TRBJ1-4; TRBD1 matches at 9 bases. Germline V gene data show CDR1 as LGHNA and CDR2 as YSLEER. The CDR3 covers 15 residues. The V segment lost 3 bases and the J segment 7 bases; nucleotides outside the gene matches: 6. In DNA, the CDR3 is TGCGCCAGCAGCCACGAACAGGGGGCAGGTGAAAAACTGTTTTTT. Translation gives CASSHEQGAGEKLFF.

The sample holds a few counts of this clone. This chain uses TRBV27 with TRBJ2-7; TRBD2 matches at 10 bases. CDR1 and CDR2 from the germline V gene are MNHEY and SMNVEV (reference sequence). The length of the CDR3 is 15 residues. The V segment lost 7 bases and the J segment 3 bases; nucleotides outside the gene matches: 9. CDR3 nucleotide sequence: TGTGCCAGCAAGCGAGGGACTAGCGTGTACTACGAGCAGTACTTC. Protein product: CASKRGTSVYYEQYF.

A few counts support this clone. The V and J genes are TRBV14 and TRBJ2-7; 7 bases are shared with TRBD1. The germline gives CDR1 SGHDN, CDR2 FVKESK. The CDR3 contains 13 residues. The V and J ends lost 4 bases and 5 bases, in that order; junction bases with no gene match: 5. The chain's CDR3 is CASSLLGTDEQYF. The CDR3 region has the DNA TGTGCCAGCAGCCTACTCGGGACAGACGAGCAGTACTTC.

This clone occurred a few times. Additional DNA sequences in this sample encode the identical CDR3. The chain employs TRBV7-9 and TRBJ1-4; 9 nucleotides align to TRBD1. In germline, CDR1 is SEHNR, CDR2 FQNEAQ (reference sequence). The CDR3 covers 14 residues. V was clipped by 4 bases and J by 5 bases; unmatched bases: 2. The CDR3 nucleotides read TGTGCCAGCAGCTCCGGGACAGGGAATGAAAAACTGTTTTTT. Amino acid sequence: CASSSGTGNEKLFF.

Comment on this clone: The same CDR3 arises from other DNA sequences in this sample as well. V usage is TRBV7-9 and J usage is TRBJ2-7; D remains ambiguous. The CDR3 is made up of 13 amino acids. Trimming cost V 0 bases and J 2 bases, with 5 bases left between them. Germline-derived CDR1 and CDR2 are SEHNR and FQNEAQ (reference sequence). CDR3: CASSLAGTYEQYF. The CDR3, as DNA: TGTGCCAGCAGCTTAGCTGGAACCTACGAGCAGTACTTC.

This clone was counted only a few times. The V call is TRBV14, the J call TRBJ2-3, with D tentatively TRBD1 (6 bases). Between the trimmed V and J ends, which lost 4 bases and 3 bases, there was a span of 14 bases. CDR1 and CDR2 from the germline V gene are SGHDN and FVKESK. CDR3 length equals 15 residues. CDR3 nucleotide sequence: TGTGCCAGCAGCCTAGGACAGAGGGATACAGATACGCAGTATTTT. Translation: CASSLGQRDTDTQYF.

There are many counts of this clone. The rearrangement joins TRBV23-1 to TRBJ1-4; possible D gene TRBD1, 5 bases. TRBV23-1 is identified as an open reading frame with a role that is uncertain. Deletions cut 7 bases from V and 8 bases from J, with 17 bases between. The CDR3 contains 14 residues. The CDR3 sequence is CASNKTESAEKLFF. CDR3 DNA sequence: TGCGCCAGCAATAAGACAGAGTCGGCCGAAAAACTGTTTTTT.

This clone has only a few counts. The sample contains more than one DNA sequence encoding this CDR3. This chain connects TRBV4-3 to TRBJ2-3; D possibly corresponds to TRBD2 (5 bases). CDR1 and CDR2 (germline): LGHNA, YSLEER. V lost 0 bases to trimming and J lost 0 bases, with 10 bases between them. The CDR3 is made up of 16 amino acids. The CDR3: CASSQDRGRSTDTQYF. Written as DNA, the CDR3 is TGCGCCAGCAGCCAAGATAGAGGGCGTAGCACAGATACGCAGTATTTT.

V and J are TRBV6-5 and TRBJ2-7; 7 bases match TRBD1. The CDR3 extends over 14 amino acids. After removal of 5 bases from V and 3 bases from J, the junction contained 7 bases not matched to a gene. Germline assignment: CDR1 MNHEY and CDR2 SVGAGI. CDR3 in amino acids: CASSDRDRLYEQYF. CDR3 DNA: TGTGCCAGCAGTGACCGGGACAGACTCTACGAGCAGTACTTC.

The genes are TRBV7-9 and TRBJ2-2, with 8 bases identical to TRBD1. The CDR3 loop spans 13 amino acids. Trimming removed 11 bases from V and 0 bases from J; junction bases left unmatched: 2. Germline CDR1 reads SEHNR; CDR2 reads FQNEAQ (reference sequence). CDR3 bases: TGTGCCGGACAGGGATCGAACACCGGGGAGCTGTTTTTT. Translation gives CAGQGSNTGELFF.

V and J are TRBV15 and TRBJ1-2; no definite D call. The CDR3 spans 14 residues. Trimming removed 3 bases at V and 8 bases at J, with 16 bases between. Germline CDR1 LNHNV, CDR2 YYDKDF (reference sequence). Here the CDR3 reads CATSSMGATGGYTF. CDR3 nucleotides: TGTGCCACCAGCAGCATGGGTGCAACTGGCGGCTACACCTTC.